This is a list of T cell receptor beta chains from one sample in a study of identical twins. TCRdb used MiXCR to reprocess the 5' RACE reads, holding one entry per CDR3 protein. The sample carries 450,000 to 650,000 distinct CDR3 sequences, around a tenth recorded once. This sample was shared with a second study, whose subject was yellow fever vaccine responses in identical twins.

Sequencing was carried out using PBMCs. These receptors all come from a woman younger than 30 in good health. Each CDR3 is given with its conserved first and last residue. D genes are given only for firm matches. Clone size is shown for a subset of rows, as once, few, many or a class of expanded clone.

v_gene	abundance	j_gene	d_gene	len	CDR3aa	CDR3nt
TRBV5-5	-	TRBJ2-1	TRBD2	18	CASSLVATSGWAYNEQFF	TGTGCCAGCAGCTTGGTGGCGACTAGCGGGTGGGCCTACAATGAGCAGTTCTTC
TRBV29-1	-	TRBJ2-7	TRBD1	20	CSVEGAVGQGVPESQYEQYF	TGCAGCGTTGAAGGGGCAGTGGGACAGGGGGTCCCCGAGTCCCAATACGAGCAGTACTTC
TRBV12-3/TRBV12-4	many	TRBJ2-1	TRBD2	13	CASSLGLAKEQFF	TGTGCCAGCAGTTTGGGACTAGCGAAAGAGCAGTTCTTC
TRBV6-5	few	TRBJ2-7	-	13	CASSFGPWYEQYF	TGTGCCAGCAGTTTCGGACCATGGTACGAGCAGTACTTC
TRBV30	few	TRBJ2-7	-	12	CAWRSHHYEQYF	TGTGCCTGGAGGTCACATCACTACGAGCAGTACTTC
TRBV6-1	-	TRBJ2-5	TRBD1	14	CASSTGTEENTQYF	TGTGCCAGCAGTACCGGGACAGAAGAAAACACCCAGTACTTC
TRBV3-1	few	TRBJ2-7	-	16	CASSQHLRGKNYEQYF	TGTGCCAGCAGCCAACACCTACGCGGGAAGAACTACGAGCAGTACTTC
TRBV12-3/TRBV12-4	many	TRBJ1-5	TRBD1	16	CASSPRQGAFNQPQHF	TGTGCCAGCAGTCCGCGACAGGGGGCTTTCAATCAGCCCCAGCATTTT
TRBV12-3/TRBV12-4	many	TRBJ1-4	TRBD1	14	CASRDREGEEKLFF	TGTGCCAGCAGAGACAGGGAGGGGGAGGAAAAACTGTTTTTT
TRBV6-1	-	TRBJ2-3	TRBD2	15	CASSKLAGSTDTQYF	TGTGCCAGCAGTAAGTTAGCGGGTAGCACAGATACGCAGTATTTT
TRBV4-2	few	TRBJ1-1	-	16	CASSQGNRVGSTEAFF	TGTGCCAGCAGCCAAGGTAACAGGGTCGGGAGCACTGAAGCTTTCTTT
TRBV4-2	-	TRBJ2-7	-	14	CASSQALFCYEQYF	TGTGCCAGCAGCCAAGCGCTCTTCTGCTACGAGCAGTACTTC
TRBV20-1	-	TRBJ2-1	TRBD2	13	CSAETSGTYEQFF	TGCAGTGCGGAGACTAGCGGAACCTACGAGCAGTTCTTC
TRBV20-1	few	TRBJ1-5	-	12	CSAREGHQPQHF	TGCAGTGCTAGAGAGGGACACCAGCCCCAGCATTTT
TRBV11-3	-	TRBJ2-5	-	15	CASSLGGREPETQYF	TGTGCCAGCAGCTTAGGGGGTCGGGAGCCAGAGACCCAGTACTTC
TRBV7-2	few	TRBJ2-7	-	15	CASSMENLGPFEQYF	TGTGCCAGCAGCATGGAAAACCTAGGACCCTTCGAGCAGTACTTC
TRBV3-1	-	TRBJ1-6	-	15	CASSHYREPGSPLHF	TGTGCCAGCAGCCACTACAGGGAGCCTGGGTCACCCCTCCACTTT
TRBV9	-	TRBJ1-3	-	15	CASSVGGSDGNTIYF	TGTGCCAGCAGCGTAGGGGGATCAGATGGAAACACCATATATTTT
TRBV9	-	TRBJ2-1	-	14	CASSALDSYNEQFF	TGTGCCAGCAGCGCCCTCGACTCGTACAATGAGCAGTTCTTC
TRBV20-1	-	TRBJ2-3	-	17	CSATTILQAWGTDTQYF	TGCAGTGCCACTACAATCCTACAGGCTTGGGGCACAGATACGCAGTATTTT
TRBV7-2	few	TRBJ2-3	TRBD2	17	CASRDLLAGDYGDTQYF	TGTGCCAGCAGAGATCTACTAGCGGGAGACTACGGGGATACGCAGTATTTT
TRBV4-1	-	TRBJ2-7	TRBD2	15	CASSQERTSTYEQYF	TGCGCCAGCAGCCAAGAGAGGACTAGTACCTACGAGCAGTACTTC
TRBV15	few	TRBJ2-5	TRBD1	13	CATNRGPGETQYF	TGTGCCACCAACAGGGGGCCGGGGGAGACCCAGTACTTC
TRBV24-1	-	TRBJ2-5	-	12	CATSDLMETQYF	TGTGCCACCAGTGATTTGATGGAGACCCAGTACTTC
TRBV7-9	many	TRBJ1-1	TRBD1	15	CASSLIEGADTEAFF	TGTGCCAGCAGCTTAATTGAGGGGGCGGACACTGAAGCTTTCTTT
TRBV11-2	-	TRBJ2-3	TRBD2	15	CASKVKRGGTDTQYF	TGTGCCAGCAAGGTTAAGCGGGGGGGCACAGATACGCAGTATTTT